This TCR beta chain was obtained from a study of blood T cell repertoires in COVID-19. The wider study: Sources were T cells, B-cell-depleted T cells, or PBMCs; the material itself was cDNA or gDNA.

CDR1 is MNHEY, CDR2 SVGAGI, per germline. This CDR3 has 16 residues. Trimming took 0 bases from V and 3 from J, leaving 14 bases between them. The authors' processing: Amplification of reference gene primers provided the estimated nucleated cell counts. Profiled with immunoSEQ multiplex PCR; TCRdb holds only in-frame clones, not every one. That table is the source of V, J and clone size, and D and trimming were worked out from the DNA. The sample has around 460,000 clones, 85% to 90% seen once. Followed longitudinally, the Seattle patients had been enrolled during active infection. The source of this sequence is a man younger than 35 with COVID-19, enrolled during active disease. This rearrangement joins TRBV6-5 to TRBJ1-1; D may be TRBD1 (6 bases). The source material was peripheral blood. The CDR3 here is CASSYSGGRGDTEAFF. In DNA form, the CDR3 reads TGTGCCAGCAGTTACTCGGGGGGGCGCGGAGACACTGAAGCTTTCTTT.